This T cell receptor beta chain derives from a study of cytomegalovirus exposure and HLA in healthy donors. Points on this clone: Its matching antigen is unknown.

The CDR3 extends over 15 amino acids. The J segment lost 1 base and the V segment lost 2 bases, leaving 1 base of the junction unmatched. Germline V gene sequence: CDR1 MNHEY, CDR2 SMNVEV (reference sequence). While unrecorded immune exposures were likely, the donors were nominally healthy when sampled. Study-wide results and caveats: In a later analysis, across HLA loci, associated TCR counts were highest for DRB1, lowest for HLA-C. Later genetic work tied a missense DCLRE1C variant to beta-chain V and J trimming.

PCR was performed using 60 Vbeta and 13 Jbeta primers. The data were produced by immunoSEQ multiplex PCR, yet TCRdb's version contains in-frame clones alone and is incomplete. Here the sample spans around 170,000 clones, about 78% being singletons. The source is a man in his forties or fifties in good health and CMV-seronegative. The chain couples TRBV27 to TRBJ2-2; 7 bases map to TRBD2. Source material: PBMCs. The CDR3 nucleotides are TGTGCCAGCAGTTTAGTAGCGGGGAACACCGGGGAGCTGTTTTTT. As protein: CASSLVAGNTGELFF.